The 13 T cell receptor beta chains given below trace back to one sample, sequenced in a study of T-cell reconstitution after alpha-beta-depleted transplantation in children. Preparation of the TCRbeta library used unique molecular identifiers. TCRdb processed the PCR reads anew with MiXCR; each CDR3 protein has one entry. The table records just under 250,000 distinct CDR3 sequences, about 25% of them present only once. Here the sequenced sample was PBMCs, taken before TCRalphabeta/CD19-depleted stem cell transplant. Receptor source: a girl aged 2-10 years with Fanconi anemia, due to receive a stem cell transplant.

Ten or more counts support this clonotype. This chain links TRBV20-1 with TRBJ2-3; D ambiguous. The CDR3 loop spans 12 amino acids. Germline CDR1 reads DFQATT; CDR2 reads SNEGSKA (reference sequence). V shed 0 bases and J shed 4 bases, with 5 bases lying between them. The CDR3 DNA is TGCAGTGCTAGAGAGGTAGCAGATACGCAGTATTTT. It codes for CSAREVADTQYF.

This clonotype was detected only a few times. The rearrangement joins TRBV11-2 to TRBJ2-3, with a possible D match to TRBD2 (6 bases). V was trimmed by 2 bases and J by 3 bases, leaving 12 bases between them. Germline-derived CDR1 and CDR2 are SGHAT and FQNNGV. The CDR3 contains 15 residues. CDR3 sequence reads: CASSLLSGRTDTQYF. DNA for the CDR3: TGTGCCAGCAGCTTATTAAGTGGGAGGACAGATACGCAGTATTTT.

This clonotype was seen many times. The CDR3 DNA follows: TGCAGCGTTGGAGAAAGAGGGTGGACAGATACGCAGTATTTT. Protein sequence: CSVGERGWTDTQYF. This chain links TRBV29-1 with TRBJ2-3, with D perhaps matching TRBD2 (5 bases). The germline CDR1 and CDR2 sequences are SQVTM and ANQGSEA. Trimming removed 4 bases at V and 3 bases at J, with 14 bases between. The CDR3 totals 14 residues.

The chain joins TRBV20-1 to TRBJ1-6; maybe TRBD1 (6 bases). The germline V gene encodes CDR1 DFQATT and CDR2 SNEGSKA (reference sequence). V lost 4 bases and J 12 bases, leaving 13 bases between the germline ends. CDR3 length: 12 residues. CDR3 bases: TGCAGTGCTACGGACAGCCATCAACCCCTCCACTTT. It yields the protein CSATDSHQPLHF.

The V call is TRBV4-1, the J call TRBJ2-1; TRBD2 matches 9 bases. The CDR3 covers 16 residues. V lost 4 bases and J lost 3; bases outside the gene matches: 7. The germline V gene has CDR1 MGHRA and CDR2 YSYEKL. The CDR3 bases are TGCGCCAGCAGCCTTACACTAGCGGGTAACTACAATGAGCAGTTCTTC. Translation: CASSLTLAGNYNEQFF.

This clonotype was observed many times. The chain links TRBV6-5 to TRBJ2-7; tentatively, D is TRBD2 (5 bases). Trimming removed 2 bases from V and 3 bases from J, with 14 bases in between. The CDR3 loop spans 15 amino acids. In germline, CDR1 is MNHEY, CDR2 SVGAGI. The CDR3 DNA reads as TGTGCCAGCAGTTACGTTACGTGGGAGCGCTACGAGCAGTACTTC. Encoded protein: CASSYVTWERYEQYF.

V usage is TRBV7-2 and J usage is TRBJ2-5; D unresolved. The V and J ends lost 1 base and 4 bases respectively, with 4 bases between them. This CDR3 has 12 residues. The V gene's germline CDR1 is SGHTA and CDR2 FQGNSA. CDR3 nucleotides: TGTGCCAGCAGCTTAGTTACAGAGACCCAGTACTTC. Its translation: CASSLVTETQYF.

This clonotype was detected ten times or more. The CDR3 DNA sequence: TGCAGTGCCCCACGGACAGGGACTACCTACGAGCAGTACTTC. Residues: CSAPRTGTTYEQYF. This sequence joins TRBV20-1 and TRBJ2-7; TRBD1 might be the D (8 bases). Germline values: CDR1 DFQATT, CDR2 SNEGSKA (reference sequence). The CDR3 contains 14 residues. Trimming shortened V by 6 bases and J by 2 bases, and 17 bases separated the two germline ends.

V is TRBV5-1 and J is TRBJ2-2; possibly TRBD1 for D (6 bases). Trimming left V 3 bases short and J 4 bases short, with 13 bases between. The length of the CDR3 is 15 residues. Germline V gene lookup returns CDR1 SGHRS and CDR2 YFSETQ. The CDR3 is CASSSHRVVTGELFF. DNA of the CDR3: TGCGCCAGCAGCTCGCACAGGGTTGTCACCGGGGAGCTGTTTTTT.

This clonotype was observed many times. V is TRBV10-3 and J is TRBJ2-5; 10 nucleotides align to TRBD1. V was clipped by 3 bases and J by 1 base; unmatched bases: 14. CDR3 length: 19 amino acids. In germline, CDR1 is ENHRY, CDR2 SYGVKD. This CDR3 reads CAISDLVDIWDRGQETQYF. In nucleotides, the CDR3 is TGTGCCATCAGTGATCTTGTAGATATCTGGGACAGGGGCCAAGAGACCCAGTACTTC.

The V and J genes are TRBV28 and TRBJ2-2; a possible D gene is TRBD1 (6 bases). CDR1 and CDR2 from the germline V gene are MDHEN and SYDVKM. V lost 2 bases and J lost 4, with 8 bases in between. The CDR3 consists of 14 residues. This chain's CDR3 is CASSLTGSTGELFF. CDR3 DNA: TGTGCCAGCAGTTTAACAGGGAGCACCGGGGAGCTGTTTTTT.

The J gene is TRBJ2-5, the V gene TRBV6-1, with TRBD1 matching 7 bases. CDR3 length equals 15 residues. Trimming at V came to 5 bases and at J to 3 bases, leaving 9 bases not matched to a gene. Germline values: CDR1 MNHNS, CDR2 SASEGT. The CDR3 here is CASSTGVSGKETQYF. The CDR3 DNA reads as TGTGCCAGCAGTACAGGGGTGTCAGGGAAAGAGACCCAGTACTTC.

The V and J genes are TRBV7-3 and TRBJ2-1; a weak D match, TRBD1 (5 bases). Germline CDR1 reads SGHTA; CDR2 reads FQGTGA. V lost 3 bases to trimming and J lost 3 bases, with 15 bases between them. This CDR3 contains 16 residues. The CDR3 DNA reads TGTGCCAGCAGCTTGCAGGGTAGGGTTGGCTACAATGAGCAGTTCTTC. Translating it yields CASSLQGRVGYNEQFF.